The 3 T cell receptor beta chains reported below all come from one sample, sequenced in a study of human T cells and chemical hapten exposure. TCRdb re-called the RACE reads with MiXCR, one entry per CDR3 protein. The sample lists more than 150,000 distinct CDR3 sequences, under 30% occurring once. Time point defined: patch test 3, about 24 weeks after DPC sensitization. Treatment: therapeutic diphenylcyclopropenone sensitization with weekly scalp DPC. This specimen consisted of whole blood, obtained in connection with sensitization to the hapten diphenylcyclopropenone (DPC). These TCRs come from a woman in her thirties or forties with alopecia areata. Some clones in this sample may be carry-over from other donors' samples.

The table lists this clonotype with a count of one. This chain connects TRBV28 to TRBJ2-7; weak D call: TRBD1 (6 bases). CDR1 and CDR2 from the germline V gene are MDHEN and SYDVKM. V dropped 4 bases and J dropped 1 base, with 14 bases sitting between them. The length of the CDR3 is 15 residues. CDR3 sequence: CASSSQGPESYEQYF. CDR3 sequence (DNA): TGTGCCAGCAGTTCACAGGGACCGGAATCCTACGAGCAGTACTTC.

The chain has TRBV4-3 and TRBJ2-1; TRBD2 agrees at 7 bases. There are 15 residues in the CDR3. J gave up 5 bases and V 4 bases, and 8 bases lay outside the gene matches. Germline V gene sequence: CDR1 LGHNA, CDR2 YSLEER. The CDR3 nucleotides read TGCGCCAGCAGCCCCAGACTAGCCGGACACAATGAGCAGTTCTTC. Amino acids: CASSPRLAGHNEQFF.

J is TRBJ1-5 and V is TRBV7-2; D unclear. V was trimmed by 2 bases and J by 6 bases, leaving 5 bases between them. The CDR3 contains 12 residues. Germline V gene lookup returns CDR1 SGHTA and CDR2 FQGNSA. The CDR3 sequence: CASSLRTQPQHF. CDR3 bases: TGTGCCAGCAGCTTACGTACTCAGCCCCAGCATTTT.